This T cell receptor beta chain was sequenced during a study of cytomegalovirus exposure and HLA in healthy donors. This clone was recorded a few times. The V segment lost 4 bases and the J segment 8 bases; nucleotides outside the gene matches: 13. This CDR3 contains 16 residues. Germline CDR1 and CDR2: MNHEY and SMNVEV (reference sequence). Measured with immunoSEQ multiplex PCR; TCRdb has only the in-frame clones, and not every one. The sample has hundreds of thousands of clones; approximately 82% are singletons. The sample taken for sequencing was PBMCs. V gene TRBV27 combines with J gene TRBJ1-5; TRBD1 agrees at 8 bases. The receptor's source is a woman under 30 in good health and CMV-seronegative. The CDR3 here is CASSSAQGARVKPQHF. As DNA, the CDR3 is TGTGCCAGCAGTTCTGCTCAGGGGGCAAGGGTTAAGCCCCAGCATTTT.